This T cell receptor beta chain was recovered during a study of cytomegalovirus exposure and HLA in healthy donors. Study-wide background: From HLA-typed donors, an early data release held roughly 89 million unique TCRs.

Comment on this clone: Its antigen remains unidentified.

Primers included in the PCR were 60 Vbeta and 13 Jbeta primers. Using immunoSEQ multiplex PCR, the repertoire was profiled, and TCRdb retains in-frame clones only, with some absent. The sample has about 210,000 clones, roughly 87% seen once. CDR3 length equals 16 residues. V lost 7 bases and J lost 1; bases outside the gene matches: 11. The germline V gene has CDR1 MNHNY and CDR2 SVGAGI (reference sequence). Study-wide findings and caveats: In all likelihood, a cluster of highly shared sequence variants was a sequencing artifact. Reports indicated that the classifier achieved high specificity and sensitivity in diagnosing cytomegalovirus status. It was in a later analysis that TCR association rates were seen to vary by HLA locus, highest for DRB1 and lowest for HLA-C.

The source of this sequence is a man aged 35-49 years in good health and CMV-seropositive. The V call is TRBV6-6, the J call TRBJ2-3; 7 nucleotides line up with TRBD1. Material for sequencing was PBMCs. CDR3 in DNA: TGTGCCAGCATTCCGGACAGGACCTTGGGCACAGATACGCAGTATTTT. Its translation is CASIPDRTLGTDTQYF.